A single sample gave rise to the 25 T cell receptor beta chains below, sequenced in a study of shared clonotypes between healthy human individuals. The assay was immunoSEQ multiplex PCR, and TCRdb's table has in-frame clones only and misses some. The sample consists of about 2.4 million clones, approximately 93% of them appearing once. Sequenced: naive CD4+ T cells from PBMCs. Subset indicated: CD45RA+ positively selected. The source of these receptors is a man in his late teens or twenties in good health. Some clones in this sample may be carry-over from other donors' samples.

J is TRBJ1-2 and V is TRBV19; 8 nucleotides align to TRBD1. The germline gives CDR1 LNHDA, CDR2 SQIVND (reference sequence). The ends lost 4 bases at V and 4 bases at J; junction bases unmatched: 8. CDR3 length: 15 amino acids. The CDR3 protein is CASSTQGVRGYGYTF. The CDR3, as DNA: TGTGCCAGTAGTACACAGGGGGTCCGTGGCTATGGCTACACCTTC.

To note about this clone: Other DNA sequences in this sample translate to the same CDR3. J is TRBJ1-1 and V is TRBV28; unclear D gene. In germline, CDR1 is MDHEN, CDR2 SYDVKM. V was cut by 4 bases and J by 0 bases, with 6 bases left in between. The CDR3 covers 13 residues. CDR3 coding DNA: TGTGCCAGCAGTTCAAGACTGAACACTGAAGCTTTCTTT. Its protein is CASSSRLNTEAFF. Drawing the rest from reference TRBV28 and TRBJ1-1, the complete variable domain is DVKVTQSSRYLVKRTGEKVFLECVQDMDHENMFWYRQDPGLGLRLIYFSYDVKMKEKGDIPEGYSVSREKKERFSLILESASTNQTSMYLCASSSRLNTEAFFGQGTRLTVV.

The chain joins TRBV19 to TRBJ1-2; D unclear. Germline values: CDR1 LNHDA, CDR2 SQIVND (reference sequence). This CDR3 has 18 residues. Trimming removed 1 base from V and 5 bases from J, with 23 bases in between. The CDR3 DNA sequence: TGTGCCAGTAGTATAGCAGGCAGCCAAAGCTTGAGGGCGTATGGCTACACCTTC. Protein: CASSIAGSQSLRAYGYTF. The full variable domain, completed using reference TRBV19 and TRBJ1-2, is DGGITQSPKYLFRKEGQNVTLSCEQNLNHDAMYWYRQDPGQGLRLIYYSQIVNDFQKGDIAEGYSVSREKKESFPLTVTSAQKNPTAFYLCASSIAGSQSLRAYGYTFGSGTRLTVV.

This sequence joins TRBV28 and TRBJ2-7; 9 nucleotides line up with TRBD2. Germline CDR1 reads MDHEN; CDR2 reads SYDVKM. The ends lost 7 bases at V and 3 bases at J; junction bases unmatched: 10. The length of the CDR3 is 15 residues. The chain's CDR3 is CASTAHSGRGYEQYF. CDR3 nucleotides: TGTGCCAGCACCGCCCATAGCGGGAGAGGCTACGAGCAGTACTTC.

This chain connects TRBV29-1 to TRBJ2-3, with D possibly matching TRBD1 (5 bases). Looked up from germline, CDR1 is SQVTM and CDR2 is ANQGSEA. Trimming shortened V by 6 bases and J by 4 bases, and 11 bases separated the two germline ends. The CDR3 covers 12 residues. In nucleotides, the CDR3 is TGCAGCGTCAACACAGGAGCAGATACGCAGTATTTT. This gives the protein CSVNTGADTQYF.

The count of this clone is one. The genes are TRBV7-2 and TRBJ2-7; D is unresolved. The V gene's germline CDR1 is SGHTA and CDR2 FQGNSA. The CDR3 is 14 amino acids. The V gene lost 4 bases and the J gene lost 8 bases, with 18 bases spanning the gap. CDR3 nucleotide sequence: TGTGCCAGCAGCTGGGCCGTTGTGGGTAGCCAGCAGTACTTC. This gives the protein CASSWAVVGSQQYF.

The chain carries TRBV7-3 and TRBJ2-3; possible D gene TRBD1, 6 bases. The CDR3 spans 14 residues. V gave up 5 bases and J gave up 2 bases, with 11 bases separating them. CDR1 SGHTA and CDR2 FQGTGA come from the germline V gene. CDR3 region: CASSPGAVTDTQYF. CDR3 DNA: TGTGCCAGCAGCCCAGGGGCTGTCACAGATACGCAGTATTTT.

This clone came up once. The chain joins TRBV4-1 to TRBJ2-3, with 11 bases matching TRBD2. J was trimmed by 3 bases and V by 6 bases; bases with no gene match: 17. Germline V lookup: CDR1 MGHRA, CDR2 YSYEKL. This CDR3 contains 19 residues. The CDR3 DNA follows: TGCGCCAGCAGTAAAAGCCAAACTTTAGCGGGAGGGCTAACAGATACGCAGTATTTT. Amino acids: CASSKSQTLAGGLTDTQYF.

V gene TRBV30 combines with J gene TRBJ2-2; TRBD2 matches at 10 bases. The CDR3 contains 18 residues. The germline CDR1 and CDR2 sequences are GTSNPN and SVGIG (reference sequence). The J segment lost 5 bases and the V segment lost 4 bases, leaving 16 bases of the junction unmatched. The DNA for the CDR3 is TGTGCCTGGAAGGGGTGGGCTAGCGGGAGTAGAGGAACCGGGGAGCTGTTTTTT. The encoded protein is CAWKGWASGSRGTGELFF.

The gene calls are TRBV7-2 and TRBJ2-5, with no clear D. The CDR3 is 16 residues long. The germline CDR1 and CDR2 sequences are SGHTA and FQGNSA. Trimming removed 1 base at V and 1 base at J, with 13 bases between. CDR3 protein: CASSLVGTIAQETQYF. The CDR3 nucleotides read TGTGCCAGCAGCTTAGTGGGAACTATAGCCCAAGAGACCCAGTACTTC.

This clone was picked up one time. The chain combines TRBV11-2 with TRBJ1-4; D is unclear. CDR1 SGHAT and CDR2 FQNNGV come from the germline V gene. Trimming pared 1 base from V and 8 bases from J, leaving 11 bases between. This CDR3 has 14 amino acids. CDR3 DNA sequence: TGTGCCAGCAGCTTAGTTGGCGGGGAAGAAAAACTGTTTTTT. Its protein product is CASSLVGGEEKLFF.

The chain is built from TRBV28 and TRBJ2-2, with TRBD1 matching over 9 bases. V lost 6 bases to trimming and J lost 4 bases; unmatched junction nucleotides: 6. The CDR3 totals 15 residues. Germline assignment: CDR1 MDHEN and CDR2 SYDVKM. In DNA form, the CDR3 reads TGTGCCAGCAGGACAGGGGGTTCGGGCACCGGGGAGCTGTTTTTT. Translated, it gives CASRTGGSGTGELFF.

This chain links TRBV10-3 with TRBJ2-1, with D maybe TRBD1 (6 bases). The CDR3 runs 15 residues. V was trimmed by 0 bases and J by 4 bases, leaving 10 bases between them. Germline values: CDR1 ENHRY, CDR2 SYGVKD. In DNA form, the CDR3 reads TGTGCCATCAGTGAGTCGGGGGCAACGTACAATGAGCAGTTCTTC. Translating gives CAISESGATYNEQFF.

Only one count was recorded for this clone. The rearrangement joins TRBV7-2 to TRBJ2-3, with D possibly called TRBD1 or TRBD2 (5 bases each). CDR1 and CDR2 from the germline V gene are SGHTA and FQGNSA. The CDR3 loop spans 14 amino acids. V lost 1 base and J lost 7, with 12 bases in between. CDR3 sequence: CASSLGGDVNTQYF. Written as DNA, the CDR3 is TGTGCCAGCAGCTTAGGAGGGGACGTGAATACGCAGTATTTT.

For the CDR3, the DNA is TGTGCCAGCAGCCAACTCGCCGGGACAGAGAACACCGGGGAGCTGTTTTTT. Amino acid sequence: CASSQLAGTENTGELFF. The chain uses TRBV4-2 and TRBJ2-2, with 7 nucleotides matching TRBD1. J gave up 1 base and V 2 bases, and 7 bases lay outside the gene matches. CDR1 is LGHNA and CDR2 is YNFKEQ in the germline V gene. CDR3 length equals 17 residues.

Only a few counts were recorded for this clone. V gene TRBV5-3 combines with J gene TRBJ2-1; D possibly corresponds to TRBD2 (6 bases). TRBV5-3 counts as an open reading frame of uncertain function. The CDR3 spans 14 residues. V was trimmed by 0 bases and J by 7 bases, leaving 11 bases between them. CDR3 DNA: TGTGCCAGAAGCTTGGAGACTAGGAAGAATGAGCAGTTCTTC. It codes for CARSLETRKNEQFF.

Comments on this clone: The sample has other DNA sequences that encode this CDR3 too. This CDR3 is CASSLATGELFF. As DNA, the CDR3 is TGTGCCAGCAGTTTGGCCACCGGGGAGCTGTTTTTT. V usage is TRBV28 and J usage is TRBJ2-2; no clear D. Trimming left V 3 bases short and J 4 bases short, with 3 bases between. This CDR3 contains 12 residues. In germline, CDR1 is MDHEN, CDR2 SYDVKM.

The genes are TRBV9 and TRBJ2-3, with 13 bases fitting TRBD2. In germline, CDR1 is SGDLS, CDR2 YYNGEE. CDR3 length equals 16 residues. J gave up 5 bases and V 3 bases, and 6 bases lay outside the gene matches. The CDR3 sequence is CASSALAGGGIDTQYF. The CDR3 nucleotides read TGTGCCAGCAGCGCACTAGCGGGAGGGGGTATAGATACGCAGTATTTT.

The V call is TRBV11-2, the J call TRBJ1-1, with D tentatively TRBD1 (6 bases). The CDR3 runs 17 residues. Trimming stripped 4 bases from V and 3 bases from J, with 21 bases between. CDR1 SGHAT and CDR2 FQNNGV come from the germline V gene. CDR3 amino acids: CASSSGVYDQTYTEAFF. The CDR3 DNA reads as TGTGCCAGCAGCTCAGGGGTGTACGACCAAACCTACACTGAAGCTTTCTTT.

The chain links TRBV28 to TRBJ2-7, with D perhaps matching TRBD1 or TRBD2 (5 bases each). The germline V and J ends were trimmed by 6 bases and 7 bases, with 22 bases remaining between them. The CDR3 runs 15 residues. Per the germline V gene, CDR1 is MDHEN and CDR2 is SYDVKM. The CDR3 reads CASSQPGTSVLEQYF. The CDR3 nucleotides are TGTGCCAGCAGCCAACCCGGGACGAGCGTCTTGGAGCAGTACTTC.

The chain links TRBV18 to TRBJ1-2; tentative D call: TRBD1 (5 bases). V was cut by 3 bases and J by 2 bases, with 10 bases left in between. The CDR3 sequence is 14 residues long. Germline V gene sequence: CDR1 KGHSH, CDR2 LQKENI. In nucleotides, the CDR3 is TGTGCCAGCTCACCGGACAAGAGGAACTATGGCTACACCTTC. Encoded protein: CASSPDKRNYGYTF. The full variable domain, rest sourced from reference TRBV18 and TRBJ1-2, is NAGVMQNPRHLVRRRGQEARLRCSPMKGHSHVYWYRQLPEEGLKFMVYLQKENIIDESGMPKERFSAEFPKEGPSILRIQQVVRGDSAAYFCASSPDKRNYGYTFGSGTRLTVV.

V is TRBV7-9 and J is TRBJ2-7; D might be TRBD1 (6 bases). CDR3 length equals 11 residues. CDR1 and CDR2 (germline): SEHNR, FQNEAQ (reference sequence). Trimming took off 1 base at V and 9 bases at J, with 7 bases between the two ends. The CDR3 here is CASSLVQGQYF. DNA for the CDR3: TGTGCCAGCAGCTTAGTACAGGGGCAGTACTTC.

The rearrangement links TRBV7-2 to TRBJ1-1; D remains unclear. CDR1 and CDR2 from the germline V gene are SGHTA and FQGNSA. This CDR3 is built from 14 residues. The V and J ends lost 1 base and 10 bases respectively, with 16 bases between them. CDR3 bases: TGTGCCAGCAGCTTAGAAAGGGAGGCGGCGAGAGCTTTCTTT. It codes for CASSLEREAARAFF.

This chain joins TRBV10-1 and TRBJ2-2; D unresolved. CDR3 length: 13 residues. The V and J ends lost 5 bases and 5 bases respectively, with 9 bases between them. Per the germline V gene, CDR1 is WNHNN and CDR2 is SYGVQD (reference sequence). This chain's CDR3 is CASSQDPTGELFF. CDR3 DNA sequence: TGCGCCAGCAGTCAGGACCCTACCGGGGAGCTGTTTTTT.

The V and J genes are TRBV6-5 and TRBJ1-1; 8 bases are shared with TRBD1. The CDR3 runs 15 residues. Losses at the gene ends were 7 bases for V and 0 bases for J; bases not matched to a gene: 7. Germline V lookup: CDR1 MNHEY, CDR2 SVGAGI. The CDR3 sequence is CASKTGAPMNTEAFF. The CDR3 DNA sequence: TGTGCCAGCAAGACAGGGGCCCCGATGAACACTGAAGCTTTCTTT.